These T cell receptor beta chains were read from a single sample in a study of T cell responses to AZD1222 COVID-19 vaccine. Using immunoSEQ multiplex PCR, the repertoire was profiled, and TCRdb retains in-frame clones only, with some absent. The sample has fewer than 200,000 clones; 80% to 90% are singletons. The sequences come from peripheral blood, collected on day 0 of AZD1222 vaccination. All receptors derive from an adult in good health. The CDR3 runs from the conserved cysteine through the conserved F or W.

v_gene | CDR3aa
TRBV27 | CASSFGPNQPQHF
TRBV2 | CASTWEGEGQPQHF
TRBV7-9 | CASSPRVGSSGYTF
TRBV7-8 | CASSPGTWFNEQFF
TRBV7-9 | CASSRGQKSNYGYTF
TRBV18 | CASSPGISYEQYF
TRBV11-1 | CASSRRGLNTEAFF
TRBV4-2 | CASSYGRGGFQETQYF
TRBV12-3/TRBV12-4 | CASSKDPYEQYF
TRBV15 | CATSRDPGRVYGYTF
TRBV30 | CAWSATPGTVYGYTF
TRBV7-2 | CASSPSGGHQETQYF
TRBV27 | CASSPQGARDEKLFF
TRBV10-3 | CAISGAGLTSTEAFF